The 23 T cell receptor beta chains below come from one sample, sequenced in a study of OX40 agonist ivuxolimab in advanced cancers. Assay used: immunoSEQ multiplex PCR; TCRdb lists only in-frame clones, some missing. The table has approximately 84,000 clones, 80% to 90% seen once. This sample comprised CD4+ or CD8+ T cells sorted from blood, obtained in a trial of the OX40 agonist ivuxolimab. Receptor source: an adult with an advanced solid tumor such as melanoma, head and neck, liver or kidney cancer.

For this clone: The sample carries other DNA sequences with the same CDR3. The chain carries TRBV5-4 and TRBJ2-7; 7 bases match TRBD1. V shed 3 bases and J 0 bases; nucleotides not matched to a gene: 6. This CDR3 contains 15 residues. Germline assignment: CDR1 SGHNT and CDR2 YYREEE (reference sequence). CDR3 DNA: TGTGCCAGCAGCTCCGGACAGGCACTCTCCTACGAGCAGTACTTC. Its protein is CASSSGQALSYEQYF.

The genes are TRBV28 and TRBJ1-5, with 8 bases aligning to TRBD1. CDR3 length equals 15 residues. The V segment lost 5 bases and the J segment 6 bases; nucleotides outside the gene matches: 9. CDR1 is MDHEN and CDR2 is SYDVKM in the germline V gene. CDR3 in amino acids: CASSGDRGVRQPQHF. The CDR3, as DNA: TGTGCCAGCAGTGGAGACAGGGGAGTTCGTCAGCCCCAGCATTTT.

This chain links TRBV7-9 with TRBJ2-7, with TRBD2 matching over 10 bases. Germline V gives CDR1 SEHNR, CDR2 FQNEAQ (reference sequence). V trimming: 4 bases; J trimming: 2 bases; junction bases outside the gene matches: 5. CDR3 size: 15 residues. CDR3 sequence (DNA): TGTGCCAGCAGCTCTGGGACTAGCGCAACCTACGAGCAGTACTTC. This encodes CASSSGTSATYEQYF.

This rearrangement joins TRBV2 to TRBJ2-6, with a possible D match to TRBD1 (5 bases). There are 15 residues in the CDR3. V lost 6 bases, J lost 0 bases, and 9 bases lay in between. In germline, CDR1 is SNHLY, CDR2 FYNNEI. The CDR3 DNA follows: TGTGCCAGCAGACCACAGGTCTCTGGGGCCAACGTCCTGACTTTC. This sequence encodes CASRPQVSGANVLTF.

This clone has more than one count but fewer than ten. This rearrangement joins TRBV19 to TRBJ2-3; 7 bases match TRBD1. CDR1 is LNHDA and CDR2 is SQIVND in the germline V gene (reference sequence). V was clipped by 2 bases and J by 2 bases; unmatched bases: 10. The CDR3 covers 17 residues. Written as DNA, the CDR3 is TGTGCCAGTAGTATAACCGGGACAGCTCTTTACACAGATACGCAGTATTTT. Residues: CASSITGTALYTDTQYF.

This rearrangement joins TRBV2 to TRBJ1-2; TRBD1 matches 9 bases. Germline assignment: CDR1 SNHLY and CDR2 FYNNEI. Trimming removed 6 bases from V and 8 bases from J; junction bases left unmatched: 13. The CDR3 has 15 amino acids. The CDR3 sequence is CASSDTNRGRKGYTF. CDR3 sequence (DNA): TGTGCCAGCAGCGACACGAACAGGGGGCGAAAAGGCTACACCTTC.

The chain carries TRBV30 and TRBJ1-4; tentatively, D is TRBD1 (6 bases). The ends were cut back, 3 bases at V and 6 bases at J, with 26 bases in the middle. The CDR3 spans 18 residues. Germline assignment: CDR1 GTSNPN and CDR2 SVGIG (reference sequence). CDR3 nucleotide sequence: TGTGCCTGGAGACAACTTAGCGGGGGCCCTGGGCCGGATGAAAAACTGTTTTTT. This sequence encodes CAWRQLSGGPGPDEKLFF. Supplemented by reference TRBV30 and TRBJ1-4, the full variable domain reads SQTIHQWPATLVQPVGSPLSLECTVEGTSNPNLYWYRQAAGRGLQLLFYSVGIGQISSEVPQNLSASRPQDRQFILSSKKLLLSDSGFYLCAWRQLSGGPGPDEKLFFGSGTQLSVL.

The count of this clone is one. This chain uses TRBV7-2 with TRBJ1-2; D is unclear. The CDR3 sequence is 15 residues long. The germline V gene has CDR1 SGHTA and CDR2 FQGNSA. V was cut by 5 bases and J by 5 bases, with 18 bases left in between. The CDR3 bases are TGTGCCAGCAGCCGCTACCAGTCGGAAGGATATGGCTACACCTTC. This encodes CASSRYQSEGYGYTF.

V gene TRBV11-2 combines with J gene TRBJ2-3; 8 bases are a match to TRBD1. Germline V gives CDR1 SGHAT, CDR2 FQNNGV. The CDR3 is 14 amino acids. Losses at the gene ends were 5 bases for V and 4 bases for J; bases not matched to a gene: 5. CDR3 sequence reads: CASSPWTGPDTQYF. CDR3 sequence (DNA): TGTGCCAGCAGCCCATGGACAGGGCCAGATACGCAGTATTTT.

The J gene is TRBJ2-5, the V gene TRBV28; 9 bases fit TRBD2. The CDR3 extends over 14 amino acids. CDR1 is MDHEN and CDR2 is SYDVKM in the germline V gene. J gave up 2 bases and V 4 bases, and 2 bases lay outside the gene matches. The CDR3 nucleotides read TGTGCCAGCAGTTACCTAGCGGGGCAAGAGACCCAGTACTTC. It yields the protein CASSYLAGQETQYF.

V gene TRBV11-3 combines with J gene TRBJ1-1; TRBD1 might be the D (6 bases). CDR1 is SGHNT, CDR2 YENEEA, per germline. CDR3 size: 13 residues. V shed 3 bases and J shed 3 bases, with 8 bases lying between them. The CDR3 sequence: CASSLQGYTEAFF. CDR3 DNA: TGTGCCAGCAGCTTGCAGGGGTACACTGAAGCTTTCTTT.

The rearrangement links TRBV6-1 to TRBJ1-5; maybe TRBD1 (5 bases). Trimming took 3 bases from V and 3 from J, leaving 12 bases between them. The CDR3 length is 15 residues. CDR1 and CDR2 (germline): MNHNS, SASEGT. CDR3 sequence (DNA): TGTGCCAGCAGTGACCACCAAGGGGTCAATCAGCCCCAGCATTTT. Protein sequence: CASSDHQGVNQPQHF.

V usage is TRBV4-2 and J usage is TRBJ2-1; TRBD2 matches 13 bases. V shed 4 bases, J shed 3 bases, and the junction held 6 bases outside the gene matches. CDR1 LGHNA and CDR2 YNFKEQ come from the germline V gene. This CDR3 is built from 17 residues. For the CDR3, the DNA is TGTGCCAGCAGCCGCTTCGGGACTAGCGGGAACTACAATGAGCAGTTCTTC. Protein sequence: CASSRFGTSGNYNEQFF.

The rearrangement links TRBV27 to TRBJ2-3; the D is unclear. V lost 6 bases and J 0 bases, leaving 10 bases between the germline ends. Germline V gene data show CDR1 as MNHEY and CDR2 as SMNVEV (reference sequence). The CDR3 is made up of 14 amino acids. The CDR3 DNA is TGTGCCAGCAGCAGATACCGGAGCACAGATACGCAGTATTTT. Translating gives CASSRYRSTDTQYF.

This clone was observed a single time. J is TRBJ2-3 and V is TRBV4-3; D uncertain. V lost 1 base, J lost 6 bases, and 8 bases lay in between. The CDR3 has 13 residues. CDR1 and CDR2 from the germline V gene are LGHNA and YSLEER. This chain's CDR3 is CASSQVWSDTQYF. Here the CDR3 DNA reads TGCGCCAGCAGCCAAGTATGGTCCGATACGCAGTATTTT.

This clone was seen a single time. The J gene is TRBJ1-5, the V gene TRBV28; the D is unclear. Looked up from germline, CDR1 is MDHEN and CDR2 is SYDVKM. V lost 7 bases, J lost 8 bases, and 12 bases lay in between. This CDR3 comprises 12 residues. The CDR3 sequence: CASTPGIEPQHF. The CDR3 DNA follows: TGTGCCAGCACCCCGGGGATTGAGCCCCAGCATTTT. Filled out from reference TRBV28 and TRBJ1-5, the complete variable domain reads DVKVTQSSRYLVKRTGEKVFLECVQDMDHENMFWYRQDPGLGLRLIYFSYDVKMKEKGDIPEGYSVSREKKERFSLILESASTNQTSMYLCASTPGIEPQHFGDGTRLSIL.

V usage is TRBV28 and J usage is TRBJ2-7; no firm D call. Per germline, CDR1 MDHEN and CDR2 SYDVKM. The length of the CDR3 is 13 residues. V was shortened by 7 bases and J by 4 bases, with 14 bases between the two germline ends. CDR3 sequence (DNA): TGTGCCAGCAAATTCGGCAGCACTTACGAGCAGTACTTC. Protein: CASKFGSTYEQYF.

A few counts support this clone. The J gene is TRBJ2-6, the V gene TRBV30, with D possibly called TRBD1 or TRBD2 (5 bases each). The V and J ends lost 7 bases and 1 base respectively, with 14 bases between them. Germline V gene lookup returns CDR1 GTSNPN and CDR2 SVGIG (reference sequence). The CDR3 spans 15 residues. The CDR3 nucleotides read TGTGCCTCCGGGACGGACCTTTCTGGGGCCAACGTCCTGACTTTC. Its translation: CASGTDLSGANVLTF. Combining the CDR3 with reference TRBV30 and TRBJ2-6 gives the whole variable domain SQTIHQWPATLVQPVGSPLSLECTVEGTSNPNLYWYRQAAGRGLQLLFYSVGIGQISSEVPQNLSASRPQDRQFILSSKKLLLSDSGFYLCASGTDLSGANVLTFGAGSRLTVL.

The CDR3 here is CASSLEPGQFYNEQFF. For the CDR3, the DNA is TGCGCCAGCAGCTTGGAGCCGGGGCAGTTTTACAATGAGCAGTTCTTC. This rearrangement joins TRBV5-1 to TRBJ2-1; either TRBD1 or TRBD2 may supply D (5 bases each). The CDR3 spans 16 residues. The germline V gene encodes CDR1 SGHRS and CDR2 YFSETQ. Deletions cut 0 bases from V and 4 bases from J, with 14 bases between. Filled out from reference TRBV5-1 and TRBJ2-1, the complete variable domain reads KAGVTQTPRYLIKTRGQQVTLSCSPISGHRSVSWYQQTPGQGLQFLFEYFSETQRNKGNFPGRFSGRQFSNSRSEMNVSTLELGDSALYLCASSLEPGQFYNEQFFGPGTRLTVL.

The chain employs TRBV18 and TRBJ2-2; 9 bases line up with TRBD1. V was clipped by 5 bases and J by 2 bases; unmatched bases: 3. CDR1 is KGHSH, CDR2 LQKENI, per germline. The CDR3 runs 15 residues. CDR3 region: CASSRDRVNTGELFF. CDR3 DNA: TGTGCCAGCTCAAGGGACAGGGTTAACACCGGGGAGCTGTTTTTT.

The chain recombines TRBV7-6 with TRBJ1-3; maybe TRBD1 (6 bases). Between the trimmed V and J ends, which lost 5 bases and 2 bases, there was a span of 10 bases. CDR1 is SGHVS, CDR2 FNYEAQ, per germline. The CDR3 loop spans 14 amino acids. This CDR3 is CASSPGVAGNTIYF. The CDR3 coding sequence is TGTGCCAGCAGCCCAGGGGTAGCTGGAAACACCATATATTTT.

The chain recombines TRBV18 with TRBJ1-6, with 7 bases identical to TRBD1. Per germline, CDR1 KGHSH and CDR2 LQKENI. This CDR3 region has 15 residues. V trimming: 2 bases; J trimming: 7 bases; junction bases outside the gene matches: 5. CDR3 in DNA: TGTGCCAGCTCACCAAGAGGGACAGAAAATTCACCCCTCCACTTT. Translation: CASSPRGTENSPLHF.

This chain links TRBV7-9 with TRBJ1-1; D is unresolved. This CDR3 contains 14 residues. Trimming shortened V by 1 base and J by 2 bases, and 8 bases separated the two germline ends. Germline-derived CDR1 and CDR2 are SEHNR and FQNEAQ (reference sequence). The CDR3: CASSLGAANTEAFF. CDR3 sequence (DNA): TGTGCCAGCAGCTTAGGGGCGGCCAACACTGAAGCTTTCTTT.